Sequencing of this TCR beta chain was carried out in a study of control samples from healthy donors and cancer patients (dated by TCRdb to the early 2020s). The receptor library was made with the immunoSEQ multiplex PCR assay. The table comes from immuneACCESS by way of TCRdb, which keeps in-frame sequences with V and J called. Part of the clones is missing from these tables; in studies checked, under half for an unresolved V gene and the rest for unknown reasons. Within this sample are under 150,000 clones, with around nine tenths of them counted one time only. Clones ranked in the top ten supply 2% to 2.5% of the sample. Worth noting for this clone: Its antigen remains undetermined. Base qualities are missing; no much larger clone stands one base away.

Including cysteine and phenylalanine, the CDR3 has 14 amino acids. Just the 42-base CDR3 DNA is kept, in frame starting at base 1. Looking up the germline V gene yields CDR1 MNHEY and CDR2 SVGAGI. V loses 5 bases of germline sequence and J loses 1 base, and the interval between the two ends is 9 bases. The clonotype comes from a woman aged 65 to 85 in good health. Recombination connected TRBV6-5 to TRBJ1-3; no D segment can be confidently identified. Sequences were obtained from blood. This receptor has the CDR3 CASSPGGSGNTIYF. The bases read TGTGCCAGCAGTCCGGGTGGATCTGGAAACACCATATATTTT.